Only a few counts were recorded for the clone carrying this TCR beta chain. TCRdb keeps only in-frame clones here, not all; method: immunoSEQ multiplex PCR. Here the sample spans under 250,000 clones, roughly four fifths being singletons. This specimen belongs to a study of blood T cell repertoires in COVID-19. Whole-study context: Acute and convalescent COVID-19 samples came from the United States, Italy and Spain. PBMCs, B-cell-depleted T cells, or T cells provided the cDNA or gDNA that made up the material.

Germline V CDR1 and CDR2: SGDLS, YYNGEE. The CDR3 sequence is 14 residues long. The ends were cut back, 0 bases at V and 9 bases at J, with 13 bases in the middle. The sample taken for sequencing was peripheral blood. This sequence was found in a woman aged 35 to 49 with acute or convalescent COVID-19. This sequence joins TRBV9 and TRBJ2-4; possible D gene TRBD2, 5 bases. This CDR3 is CASSVVPSGSIQYF. The CDR3 nucleotides are TGTGCCAGCAGCGTAGTCCCGTCTGGGAGCATTCAGTACTTC.